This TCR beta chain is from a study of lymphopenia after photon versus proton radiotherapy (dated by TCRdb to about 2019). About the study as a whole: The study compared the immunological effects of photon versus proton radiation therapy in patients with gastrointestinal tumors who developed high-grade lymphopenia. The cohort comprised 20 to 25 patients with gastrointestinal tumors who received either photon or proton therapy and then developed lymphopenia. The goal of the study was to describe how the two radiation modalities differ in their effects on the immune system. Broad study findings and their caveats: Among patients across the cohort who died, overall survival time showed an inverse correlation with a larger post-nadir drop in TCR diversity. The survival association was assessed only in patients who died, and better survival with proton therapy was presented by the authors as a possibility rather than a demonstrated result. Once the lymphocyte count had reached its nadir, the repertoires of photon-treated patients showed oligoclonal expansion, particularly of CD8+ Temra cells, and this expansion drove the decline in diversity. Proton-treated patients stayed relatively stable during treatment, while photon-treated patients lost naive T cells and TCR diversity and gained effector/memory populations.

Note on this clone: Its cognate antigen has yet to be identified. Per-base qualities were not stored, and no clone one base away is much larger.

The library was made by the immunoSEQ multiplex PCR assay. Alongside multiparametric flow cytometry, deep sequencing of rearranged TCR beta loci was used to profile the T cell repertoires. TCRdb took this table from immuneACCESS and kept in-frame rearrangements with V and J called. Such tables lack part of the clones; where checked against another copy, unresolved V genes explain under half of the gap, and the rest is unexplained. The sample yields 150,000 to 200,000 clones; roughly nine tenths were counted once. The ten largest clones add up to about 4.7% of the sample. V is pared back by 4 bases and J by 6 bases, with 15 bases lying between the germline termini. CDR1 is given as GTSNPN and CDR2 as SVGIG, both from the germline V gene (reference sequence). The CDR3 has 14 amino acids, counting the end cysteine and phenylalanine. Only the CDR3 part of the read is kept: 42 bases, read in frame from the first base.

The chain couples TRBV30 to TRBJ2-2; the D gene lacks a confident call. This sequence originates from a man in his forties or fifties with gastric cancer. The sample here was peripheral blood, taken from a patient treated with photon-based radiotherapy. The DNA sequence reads TGTGCCTGGACGACTCACATCGAGGCCGGGGAGCTGTTTTTT. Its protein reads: CAWTTHIEAGELFF.